This passage covers 9 T cell receptor beta chains from one sample sequenced in a study of identical twins. TCRdb passed the 5' RACE reads through MiXCR, listing each CDR3 protein once. The table lists 690,000 or so distinct CDR3 sequences, around 8.6% of them singletons. This sample also appeared in a second study, on yellow fever vaccine responses in identical twins.

The sample comprised PBMCs. The receptors derive from a woman aged 18-35 years in good health.

CDR3 sequence reads: CASTYLAGDTGELFF. The DNA of the CDR3 is TGTGCCAGCACCTATCTAGCGGGAGACACCGGGGAGCTGTTTTTT. This chain joins TRBV6-1 and TRBJ2-2, with TRBD2 matching over 10 bases. Germline CDR1 is MNHNS and CDR2 is SASEGT. CDR3 size: 15 residues. Losses at the gene ends were 7 bases for V and 3 bases for J; bases not matched to a gene: 5.

The chain is built from TRBV4-3 and TRBJ2-2, with TRBD2 as a possible D gene (6 bases). The CDR3 extends over 16 amino acids. Germline V gene lookup returns CDR1 LGHNA and CDR2 YSLEER. V lost 0 bases and J 4 bases, leaving 12 bases between the germline ends. In DNA, the CDR3 is TGCGCCAGCAGCCAAGAACGGGAGCGAGGCACCGGGGAGCTGTTTTTT. This translates into CASSQERERGTGELFF.

This rearrangement joins TRBV9 to TRBJ2-2, with 7 bases lining up with TRBD2. CDR1 SGDLS and CDR2 YYNGEE come from the germline V gene. CDR3 size: 16 residues. Losses at the gene ends were 0 bases for V and 4 bases for J; bases not matched to a gene: 6. CDR3 sequence: CASSVAPGGGTGELFF. For the CDR3, the DNA is TGTGCCAGCAGCGTAGCTCCGGGCGGGGGCACCGGGGAGCTGTTTTTT.

In its sample, this clonotype was seen many times. The chain couples TRBV12-3 or TRBV12-4 to TRBJ2-2; D not resolved. Trimming took off 5 bases at V and 6 bases at J, with 7 bases between the two ends. The CDR3 has 12 amino acids. CDR3 DNA sequence: TGTGCCAGCAGTCTAATATCCGGGGAGCTGTTTTTT. Protein product: CASSLISGELFF.

The rearrangement uses TRBV12-3 or TRBV12-4 and TRBJ2-6; a possible D gene is TRBD1 (5 bases). Trimming removed 1 base from V and 0 bases from J, with 7 bases in between. This CDR3 comprises 16 residues. CDR3 region: CASSLDGASGANVLTF. DNA for the CDR3: TGTGCCAGCAGTTTAGATGGGGCCTCTGGGGCCAACGTCCTGACTTTC.

This rearrangement joins TRBV6-2 or TRBV6-3 to TRBJ2-1, with 9 bases fitting TRBD1. CDR3 length equals 16 residues. After removal of 5 bases from V and 6 bases from J, the junction contained 11 bases not matched to a gene. CDR1 and CDR2 from the germline V gene are MNHEY and SVGEGT. This CDR3 is CASSLNPGQGGNEQFF. CDR3 sequence (DNA): TGTGCCAGCAGTCTTAATCCGGGACAGGGAGGCAATGAGCAGTTCTTC.

This clonotype appeared many times. The CDR3 nucleotides read TGTGCCACCAGCAGAGAAAAGAGAGGGGGCCGGATTGCTTTTACAGATACGCAGTATTTT. It yields the protein CATSREKRGGRIAFTDTQYF. The chain has TRBV15 and TRBJ2-3; 7 nucleotides line up with TRBD1. The V gene's germline CDR1 is LNHNV and CDR2 YYDKDF (reference sequence). CDR3 length: 20 amino acids. The V and J ends lost 0 bases and 3 bases, in that order; junction bases with no gene match: 18.

This clonotype was seen ten or more times. This chain connects TRBV20-1 to TRBJ2-2; the D is unclear. The V end lost 2 bases, the J end lost 4 bases, and 2 bases lay between the germline ends. Germline loops: CDR1 DFQATT, CDR2 SNEGSKA (reference sequence). The CDR3 extends over 11 amino acids. The CDR3 coding sequence is TGCAGTGCTAGACGCACCGGGGAGCTGTTTTTT. Translating it yields CSARRTGELFF.

The chain carries TRBV28 and TRBJ1-2; TRBD1 matches 8 bases. Trimming at V came to 5 bases and at J to 4 bases, leaving 9 bases not matched to a gene. The CDR3 consists of 15 residues. Germline V gives CDR1 MDHEN, CDR2 SYDVKM. CDR3 region: CASSTPRGLGYGYTF. For the CDR3, the DNA is TGTGCCAGCAGTACCCCCAGGGGGCTTGGCTATGGCTACACCTTC.